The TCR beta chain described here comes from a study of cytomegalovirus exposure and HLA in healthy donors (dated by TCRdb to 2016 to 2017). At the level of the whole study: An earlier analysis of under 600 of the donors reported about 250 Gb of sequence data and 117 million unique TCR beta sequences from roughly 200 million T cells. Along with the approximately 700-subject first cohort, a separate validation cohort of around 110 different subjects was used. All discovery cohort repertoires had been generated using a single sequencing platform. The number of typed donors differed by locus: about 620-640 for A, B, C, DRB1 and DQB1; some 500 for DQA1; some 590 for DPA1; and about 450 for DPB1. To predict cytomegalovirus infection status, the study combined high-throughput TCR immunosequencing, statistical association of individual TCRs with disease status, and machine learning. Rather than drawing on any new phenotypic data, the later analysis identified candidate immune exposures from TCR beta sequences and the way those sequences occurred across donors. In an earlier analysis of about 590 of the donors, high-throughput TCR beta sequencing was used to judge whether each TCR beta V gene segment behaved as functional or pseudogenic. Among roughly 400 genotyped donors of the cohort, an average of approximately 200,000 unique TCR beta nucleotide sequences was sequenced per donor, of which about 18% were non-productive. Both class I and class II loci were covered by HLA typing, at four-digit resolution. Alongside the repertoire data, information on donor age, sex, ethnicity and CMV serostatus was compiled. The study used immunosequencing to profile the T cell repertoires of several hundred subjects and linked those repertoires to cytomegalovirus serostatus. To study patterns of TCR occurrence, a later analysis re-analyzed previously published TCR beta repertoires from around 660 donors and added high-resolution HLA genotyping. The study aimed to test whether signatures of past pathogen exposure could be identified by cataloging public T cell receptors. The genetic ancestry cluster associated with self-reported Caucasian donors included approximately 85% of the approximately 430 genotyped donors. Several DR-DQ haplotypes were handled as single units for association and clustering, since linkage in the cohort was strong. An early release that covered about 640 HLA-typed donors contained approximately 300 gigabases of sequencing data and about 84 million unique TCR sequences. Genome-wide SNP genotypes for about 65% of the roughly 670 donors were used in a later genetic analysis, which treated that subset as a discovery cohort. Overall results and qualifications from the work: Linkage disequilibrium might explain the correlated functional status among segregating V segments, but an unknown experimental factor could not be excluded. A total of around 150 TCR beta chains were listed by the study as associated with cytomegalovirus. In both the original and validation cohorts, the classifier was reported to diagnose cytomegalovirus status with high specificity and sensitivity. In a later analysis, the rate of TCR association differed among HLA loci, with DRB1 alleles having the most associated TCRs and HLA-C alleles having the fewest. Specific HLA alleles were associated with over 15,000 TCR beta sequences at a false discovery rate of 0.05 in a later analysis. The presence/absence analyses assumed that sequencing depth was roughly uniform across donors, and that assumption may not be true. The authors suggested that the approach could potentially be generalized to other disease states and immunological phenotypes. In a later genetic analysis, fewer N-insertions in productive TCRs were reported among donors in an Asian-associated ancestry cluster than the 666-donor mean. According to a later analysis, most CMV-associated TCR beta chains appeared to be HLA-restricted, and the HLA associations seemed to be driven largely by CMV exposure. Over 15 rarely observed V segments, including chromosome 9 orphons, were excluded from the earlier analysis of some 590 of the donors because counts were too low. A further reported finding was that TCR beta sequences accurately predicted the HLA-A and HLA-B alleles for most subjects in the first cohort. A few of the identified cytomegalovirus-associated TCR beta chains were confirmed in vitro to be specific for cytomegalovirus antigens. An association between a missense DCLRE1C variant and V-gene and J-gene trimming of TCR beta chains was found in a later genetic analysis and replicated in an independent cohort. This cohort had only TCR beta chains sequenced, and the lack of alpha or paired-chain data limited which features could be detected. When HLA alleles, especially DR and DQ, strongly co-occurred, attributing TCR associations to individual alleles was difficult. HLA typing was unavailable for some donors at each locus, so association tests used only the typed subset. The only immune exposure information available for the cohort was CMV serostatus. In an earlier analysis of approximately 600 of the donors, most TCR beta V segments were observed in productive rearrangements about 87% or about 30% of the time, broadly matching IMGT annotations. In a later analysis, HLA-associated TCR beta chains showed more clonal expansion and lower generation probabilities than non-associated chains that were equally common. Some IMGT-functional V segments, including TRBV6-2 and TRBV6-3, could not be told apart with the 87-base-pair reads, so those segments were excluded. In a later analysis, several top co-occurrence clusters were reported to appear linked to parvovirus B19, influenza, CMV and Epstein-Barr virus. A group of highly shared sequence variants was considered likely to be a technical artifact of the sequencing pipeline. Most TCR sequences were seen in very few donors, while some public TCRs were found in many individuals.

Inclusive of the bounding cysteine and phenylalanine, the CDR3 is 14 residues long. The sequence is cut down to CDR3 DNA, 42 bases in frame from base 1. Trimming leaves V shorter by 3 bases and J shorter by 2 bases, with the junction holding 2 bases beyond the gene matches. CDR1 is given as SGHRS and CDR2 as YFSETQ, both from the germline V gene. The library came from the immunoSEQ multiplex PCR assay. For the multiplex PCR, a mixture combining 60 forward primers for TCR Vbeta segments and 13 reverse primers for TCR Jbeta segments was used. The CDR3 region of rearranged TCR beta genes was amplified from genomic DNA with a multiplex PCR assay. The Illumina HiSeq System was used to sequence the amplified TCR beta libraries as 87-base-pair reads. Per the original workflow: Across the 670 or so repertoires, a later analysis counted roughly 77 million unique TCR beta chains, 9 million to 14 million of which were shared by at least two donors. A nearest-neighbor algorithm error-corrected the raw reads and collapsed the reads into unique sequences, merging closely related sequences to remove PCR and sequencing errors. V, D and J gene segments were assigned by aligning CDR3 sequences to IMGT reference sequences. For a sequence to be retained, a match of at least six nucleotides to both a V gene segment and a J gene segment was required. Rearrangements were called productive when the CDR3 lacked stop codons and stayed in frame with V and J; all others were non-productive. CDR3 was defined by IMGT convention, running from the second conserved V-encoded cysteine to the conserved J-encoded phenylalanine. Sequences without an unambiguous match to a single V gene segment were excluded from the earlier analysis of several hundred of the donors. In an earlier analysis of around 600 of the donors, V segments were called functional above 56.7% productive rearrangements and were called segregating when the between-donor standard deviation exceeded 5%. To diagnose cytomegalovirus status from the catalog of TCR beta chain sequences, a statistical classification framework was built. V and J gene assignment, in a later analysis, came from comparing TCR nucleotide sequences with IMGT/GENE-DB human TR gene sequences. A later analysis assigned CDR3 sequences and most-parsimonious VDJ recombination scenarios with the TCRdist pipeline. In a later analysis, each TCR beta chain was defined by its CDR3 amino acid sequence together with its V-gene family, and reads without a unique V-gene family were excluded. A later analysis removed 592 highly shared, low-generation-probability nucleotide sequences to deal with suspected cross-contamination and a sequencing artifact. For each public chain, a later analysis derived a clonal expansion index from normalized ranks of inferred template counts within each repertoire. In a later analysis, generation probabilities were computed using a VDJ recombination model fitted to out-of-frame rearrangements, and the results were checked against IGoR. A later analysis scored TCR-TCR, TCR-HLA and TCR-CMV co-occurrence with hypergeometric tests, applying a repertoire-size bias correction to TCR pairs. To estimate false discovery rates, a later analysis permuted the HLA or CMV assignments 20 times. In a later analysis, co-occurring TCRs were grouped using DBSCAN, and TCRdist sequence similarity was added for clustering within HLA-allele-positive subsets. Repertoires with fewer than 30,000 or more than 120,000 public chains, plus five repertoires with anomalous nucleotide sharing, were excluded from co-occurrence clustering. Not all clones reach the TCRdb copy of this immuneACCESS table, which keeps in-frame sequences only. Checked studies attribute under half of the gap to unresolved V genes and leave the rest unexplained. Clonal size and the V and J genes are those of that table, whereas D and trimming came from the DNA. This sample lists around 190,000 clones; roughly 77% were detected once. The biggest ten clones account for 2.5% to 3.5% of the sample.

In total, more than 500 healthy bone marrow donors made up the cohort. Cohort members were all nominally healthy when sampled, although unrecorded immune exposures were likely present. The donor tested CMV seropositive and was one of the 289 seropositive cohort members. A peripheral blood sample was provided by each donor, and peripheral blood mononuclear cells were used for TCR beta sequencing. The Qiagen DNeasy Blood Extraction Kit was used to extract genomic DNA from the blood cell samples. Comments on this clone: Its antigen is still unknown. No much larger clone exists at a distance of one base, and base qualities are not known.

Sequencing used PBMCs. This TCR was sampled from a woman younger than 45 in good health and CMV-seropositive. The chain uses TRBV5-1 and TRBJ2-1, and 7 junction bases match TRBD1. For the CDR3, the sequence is CASSWDSTYNEQFF. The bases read TGCGCCAGCAGCTGGGACAGTACCTACAATGAGCAGTTCTTC.